This TCR beta chain is from a study of T cell repertoires in cytomegalovirus infection. Study-level background: CMV infection and matching HLA type were both indicated by public TCR beta signatures. Whole-study results and caveats: In two of eight donors, the top clonotype was HLA-C-restricted CMV-specific. Summed frequency of shared TCR beta families picked out CMV carriers who also had the relevant HLA.

One entry per CDR3 protein results from TCRdb running MiXCR on the reads. This table holds some 400,000 distinct CDR3 sequences, around 18% found once. Between the trimmed V and J ends, which lost 5 bases and 1 base, there was a span of 15 bases. CDR3 length equals 16 residues. CDR1 is LNHDA and CDR2 is SQIVND in the germline V gene (reference sequence). This clonotype was observed a few times. Its antigen is currently unknown. The source of this sequence is a human donor in good health (CMV status not recorded). Some clones in this sample may be carry-over from other donors' samples. The chain combines TRBV19 with TRBJ2-1; possible D gene TRBD2, 6 bases. The source material was PBMCs. The CDR3 loop reads CASSARLGVSYNEQFF. For the CDR3, the DNA is TGTGCCAGTAGTGCCCGACTAGGCGTATCCTACAATGAGCAGTTCTTC.